Following are 8 T cell receptor beta chains from one sample sequenced in a study of blood T cell repertoires in COVID-19. Sequenced by immunoSEQ multiplex PCR; TCRdb stores in-frame clones only, minus some. The sample lists about 38,000 clones; roughly 70% were seen once. The sequenced sample was peripheral blood. The receptor source for this set is a man in his 70s with COVID-19, enrolled during active disease.

The CDR3: CASSQEVWLGTGIEQYF. The CDR3 coding sequence is TGCGCCAGCAGCCAAGAAGTATGGTTGGGGACAGGGATCGAGCAGTACTTC. The chain carries TRBV4-1 and TRBJ2-7; 9 positions match TRBD1. Germline assignment: CDR1 MGHRA and CDR2 YSYEKL. V lost 0 bases, J lost 6 bases, and 12 bases stayed unmatched. The CDR3 is 17 amino acids.

The V call is TRBV4-1, the J call TRBJ2-3; possible D gene TRBD2, 7 bases. Looked up from germline, CDR1 is MGHRA and CDR2 is YSYEKL. V was cut by 0 bases and J by 4 bases, with 14 bases left in between. This CDR3 has 16 amino acids. The CDR3 DNA is TGCGCCAGCAGCCAAGAAGAGAGGGGGGGCCCAGATACGCAGTATTTT. Protein product: CASSQEERGGPDTQYF.

This clone occurred a few times. A clone one base away is much larger, so this may be a read error. In the same sample, other DNA sequences code for this CDR3. This chain connects TRBV9 to TRBJ2-3; 9 nucleotides line up with TRBD2. Germline V lookup: CDR1 SGDLS, CDR2 YYNGEE. This CDR3 has 14 residues. V lost 5 bases, J lost 1 base, and 2 bases stayed unmatched. The CDR3 loop is CASRGGGGTDTQYF. The DNA of the CDR3 is TGTGCCAGCAGGGGCGGGGGGGGCACAGATACGCAGTATTTT.

J is TRBJ2-1 and V is TRBV7-2; D ambiguous. V lost 2 bases and J 16 bases, leaving 15 bases between the germline ends. The CDR3 covers 12 residues. Germline CDR1 reads SGHTA; CDR2 reads FQGNSA. The chain's CDR3 is CASSLINYQPFF. CDR3 bases: TGTGCCAGCAGCTTAATTAACTATCAGCCATTCTTC.

The chain uses TRBV30 and TRBJ1-2; D not certain. Germline V gives CDR1 GTSNPN, CDR2 SVGIG (reference sequence). Deletions cut 2 bases from V and 6 bases from J, with 10 bases between. The length of the CDR3 is 12 residues. CDR3 sequence reads: CAWSTRGHGYTF. The CDR3 DNA reads as TGTGCCTGGAGTACCCGCGGTCATGGCTACACCTTC. Full variable domain (rest looked up from reference TRBV30 and TRBJ1-2): SQTIHQWPATLVQPVGSPLSLECTVEGTSNPNLYWYRQAAGRGLQLLFYSVGIGQISSEVPQNLSASRPQDRQFILSSKKLLLSDSGFYLCAWSTRGHGYTFGSGTRLTVV.

This sequence joins TRBV14 and TRBJ2-7; 12 nucleotides align to TRBD2. J lost 6 bases, V lost 3 bases, and 3 bases had no gene match. Germline assignment: CDR1 SGHDN and CDR2 FVKESK. The CDR3 runs to 14 residues. CDR3 amino acids: CASSQLAGGTEQYF. The CDR3 coding sequence is TGTGCCAGCAGCCAGCTAGCGGGAGGGACCGAGCAGTACTTC.

The rearrangement uses TRBV5-1 and TRBJ1-1; D is uncertain. V was shortened by 0 bases and J by 4 bases, with 16 bases between the two germline ends. This CDR3 has 16 amino acids. Germline values: CDR1 SGHRS, CDR2 YFSETQ. The CDR3 DNA is TGCGCCAGCAGCTTGGCCGGCGCGGGTTTTGTCACTGAAGCTTTCTTT. This sequence encodes CASSLAGAGFVTEAFF.

The CDR3 loop is CASRGTGGEKLFF. The CDR3 region has the DNA TGTGCCAGCAGAGGGACAGGGGGAGAAAAACTGTTTTTT. The chain recombines TRBV6-5 with TRBJ1-4; 11 bases are shared with TRBD1. This CDR3 contains 13 residues. Trimming took 6 bases from V and 8 from J; bases not matched to a gene: 2. The germline CDR1 and CDR2 sequences are MNHEY and SVGAGI.